This paragraph covers one T cell receptor (beta chain) sequence. Its specificity is not known. The record originates from a study of monozygotic twins with inflammatory bowel disease. The study's findings and limits: Researchers report that IBD patients shared fewer clonotypes with others than healthy twins, especially amid disease activity. Support for a single strong signal or clonotype associated with IBD was absent.

UMIs were attached via template switching, each with a 6-nucleotide sample barcode. PCR of TCRalpha and TCRbeta cDNA was nested, with two rounds of around 15 and 9 cycles. Each CDR3 protein gets one entry in TCRdb, which reprocessed the 5' RACE reads and gives no DNA. This sample contains about 450,000 distinct CDR3 sequences. This CDR3 comprises 14 residues. Source material: blood. The genes are TRBV12-3 or TRBV12-4 and TRBJ2-3. This receptor was obtained from a human donor with ulcerative colitis or Crohn's disease, or a healthy co-twin of an affected twin (not recorded which). CDR3 sequence: CASSGSVGTDTQYF.